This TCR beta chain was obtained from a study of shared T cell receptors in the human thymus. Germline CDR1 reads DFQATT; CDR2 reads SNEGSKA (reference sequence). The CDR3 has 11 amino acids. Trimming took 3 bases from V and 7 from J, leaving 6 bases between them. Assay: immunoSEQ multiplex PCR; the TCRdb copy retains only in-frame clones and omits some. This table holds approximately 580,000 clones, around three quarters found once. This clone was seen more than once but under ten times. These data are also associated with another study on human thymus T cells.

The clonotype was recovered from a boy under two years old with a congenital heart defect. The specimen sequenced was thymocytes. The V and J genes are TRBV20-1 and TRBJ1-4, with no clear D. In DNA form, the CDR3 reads TGCAGTGCTAGTTTTAGTGAAAAACTGTTTTTT. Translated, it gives CSASFSEKLFF.